The 29 T cell receptor beta chains below come from one sample, sequenced in a study of molecular identifiers for immune sequencing clone quantification. TCRdb re-called the PCR reads with MiXCR, one entry per CDR3 protein. The sample contains over 85,000 distinct CDR3 sequences, 21% of which appear only once. The sequencing input was naive CD8+ T cells from blood, with Jurkat cell RNA spiked in. Indicated subset: FACS-sorted CD8+CD4-CCR7+CD45RA+ naive T cells. Receptors originate from a human donor in good health. Some libraries in this study had Jurkat cell RNA spiked in.

The sample holds a few counts of this clonotype. The chain has TRBV7-9 and TRBJ2-7; TRBD2 matches at 9 bases. Germline loops: CDR1 SEHNR, CDR2 FQNEAQ (reference sequence). The CDR3 extends over 13 amino acids. After removal of 6 bases from V and 3 bases from J, the junction contained 3 bases not matched to a gene. CDR3 bases: TGTGCCAGCAGGGTAGCGGGAGTCTACGAGCAGTACTTC. Amino acids: CASRVAGVYEQYF. Using reference TRBV7-9 and TRBJ2-7 for the parts outside the CDR3, the full variable domain is DTGVSQNPRHKITKRGQNVTFRCDPISEHNRLYWYRQTLGQGPEFLTYFQNEAQLEKSRLLSDRFSAERPKGSFSTLEIQRTEQGDSAMYLCASRVAGVYEQYFGPGTRLTVT.

The chain employs TRBV30 and TRBJ1-2; D may be TRBD1 (5 bases). Trimming removed 6 bases from V and 6 bases from J, with 11 bases in between. In germline, CDR1 is GTSNPN, CDR2 SVGIG (reference sequence). The CDR3 totals 11 residues. For the CDR3, the DNA is TGTGCCTGCAATCAGGGTGATGGCTACACCTTC. Its protein product is CACNQGDGYTF.

As regards this clonotype: A much more abundant neighbour one base away suggests this may be a read error. The V gene is TRBV27, the J gene TRBJ1-5; D gene unclear. Germline V CDR1 and CDR2: MNHEY, SMNVEV (reference sequence). The CDR3 consists of 14 residues. The CDR3 coding sequence is TGTGCCGGCAGTTTTGGGCCGAGCAATCAGCCCCAGCATTTT. Translating it yields CAGSFGPSNQPQHF.

This clonotype has ten or more counts. V is TRBV3-1 and J is TRBJ2-3; D is possibly TRBD1 or TRBD2 (5 bases each). The length of the CDR3 is 16 residues. From germline, CDR1 is LGHDT and CDR2 YNNKEL (reference sequence). Trimming removed 0 bases at V and 0 bases at J, with 10 bases between. CDR3 loop: CASSQEGVLSTDTQYF. The CDR3 DNA is TGTGCCAGCAGCCAAGAGGGGGTTCTAAGCACAGATACGCAGTATTTT.

Regarding this clonotype: At one end, the junction sequence differs from germline, possibly due to a read error. The genes are TRBV28 and TRBJ1-1, with D possibly being TRBD1 (5 bases). This CDR3 has 15 amino acids. CDR1 is MDHEN, CDR2 SYDVKM, per germline. This chain's CDR3 is CVSSLRGFVNTEAFF. The CDR3 region has the DNA TGTGTCAGCAGTTTAAGGGGCTTCGTGAACACTGAAGCTTTCTTT.

This clonotype was observed a handful of times. The J gene is TRBJ2-7, the V gene TRBV7-9, with 9 bases matching TRBD1. V was clipped by 6 bases and J by 2 bases; unmatched bases: 8. This CDR3 has 15 residues. Germline V lookup: CDR1 SEHNR, CDR2 FQNEAQ (reference sequence). CDR3 protein: CASRRDGTGPYEQYF. CDR3 DNA sequence: TGTGCCAGCAGACGGGACGGGACAGGGCCCTACGAGCAGTACTTC.

The J gene is TRBJ2-2, the V gene TRBV4-1; TRBD1 is a possible D gene (6 bases). CDR3 length: 18 amino acids. Germline CDR1 MGHRA, CDR2 YSYEKL. Trimming took 4 bases from V and 1 from J, leaving 19 bases between them. DNA for the CDR3: TGCGCCAGCAGCCCCCAATGGGGGCAGGGGCGGAACACCGGGGAGCTGTTTTTT. Translating it yields CASSPQWGQGRNTGELFF.

CDR3 region: CASSQDLGVGNTIYF. CDR3 nucleotide sequence: TGCGCCAGCAGCCAAGATCTGGGTGTTGGAAACACCATATATTTT. The V and J genes are TRBV4-1 and TRBJ1-3, with D unresolved. V was trimmed by 0 bases and J by 3 bases, leaving 9 bases between them. CDR3 size: 15 residues. The germline V gene has CDR1 MGHRA and CDR2 YSYEKL.

DNA for the CDR3: TGTGCCAGCAGTTTAGCGACGGGGACCCAGTACTTC. It is translated as CASSLATGTQYF. The chain has TRBV6-2 or TRBV6-3 and TRBJ2-5, with a tentative D call TRBD2 (5 bases). Germline CDR1 MNHEY, CDR2 SVGEGT. The CDR3 extends over 12 amino acids. With 4 bases removed from V and 7 bases from J, the gap between germline ends came to 10 bases.

Concerning this clonotype: Mismatch with germline at one junction end may stem from a read error. This chain joins TRBV11-2 and TRBJ2-7; the D is unclear. CDR1 and CDR2 (germline): SGHAT, FQNNGV. The CDR3 sequence is 13 residues long. The CDR3 DNA follows: TGTGCCGGCAGCTTAGGCCTAGCCTACGAGCAGTACTTC. Its translation is CAGSLGLAYEQYF.

Concerning this clonotype: Being one base from a much bigger clone, this may be a read error. The chain uses TRBV7-9 and TRBJ1-5; no firm D call. CDR1 SEHNR and CDR2 FQNEAQ come from the germline V gene (reference sequence). The CDR3 is 15 amino acids. The ends were cut back, 1 base at V and 5 bases at J, with 12 bases in the middle. CDR3 DNA sequence: TGTGCCAGCAGCTTAGGGGATATGGGCGATCAGCCCCAGCATTTT. This encodes CASSLGDMGDQPQHF.

As to this clonotype: Given a much more abundant clone one base away, this may be a read error. The chain is built from TRBV6-2 or TRBV6-3 and TRBJ2-3; D unresolved. The germline V gene encodes CDR1 MNHEY and CDR2 SVGEGT. The CDR3 is 12 residues long. The CDR3 sequence: CAGSPIGDTQYF. The CDR3 region has the DNA TGTGCCGGCAGCCCAATTGGAGATACGCAGTATTTT.

As regards this clonotype: A much larger clone differs from this one at a single base, so this may be a read error. The J gene is TRBJ2-7, the V gene TRBV28, with D maybe TRBD1 (5 bases). Germline loops: CDR1 MDHEN, CDR2 SYDVKM. CDR3 length: 15 amino acids. The CDR3 spells CTSSSFDRVSYEQYF. CDR3 nucleotides: TGTACCAGCAGTTCCTTTGACAGAGTCTCCTACGAGCAGTACTTC.

This clonotype was seen a few times. This may stem from a read error, because a much larger clone lies one nucleotide away. The chain recombines TRBV4-3 with TRBJ2-5, with D maybe TRBD1 (6 bases). Trimming removed 4 bases at V and 7 bases at J, with 19 bases between. This CDR3 region has 15 residues. Per the germline V gene, CDR1 is LGHNA and CDR2 is YSLEER. CDR3 loop: CASSRTRTAKGTQYF. Written as DNA, the CDR3 is TGCGCCAGCAGCCGCACCCGGACAGCCAAAGGGACCCAGTACTTC.

This clonotype was counted a few times. This chain uses TRBV9 with TRBJ2-7; maybe TRBD1 (5 bases). Germline CDR1 reads SGDLS; CDR2 reads YYNGEE. Trimming left V 1 base short and J 3 bases short, with 14 bases between. This CDR3 is 15 amino acids long. In DNA, the CDR3 is TGTGCCAGCAGCGTACTAGACAGCAGAAACTACGAGCAGTACTTC. It encodes CASSVLDSRNYEQYF.

This clonotype showed up many times. This sequence joins TRBV7-9 and TRBJ1-5; D gene uncertain. The V and J ends lost 5 bases and 7 bases respectively, with 12 bases between them. This CDR3 spans 13 amino acids. The germline V gene encodes CDR1 SEHNR and CDR2 FQNEAQ (reference sequence). The chain's CDR3 is CASSIGDWQPQHF. The DNA for the CDR3 is TGTGCCAGCAGCATTGGGGATTGGCAGCCCCAGCATTTT.

A remark on this clonotype: An end of the junction does not agree with germline; a read error may underlie this. V gene TRBV23-1 combines with J gene TRBJ2-7, with TRBD1 as a possible D gene (6 bases). TRBV23-1 is sorted into the ORF group, with uncertain function. There are 12 residues in the CDR3. CDR3 sequence reads: CASGQHRDKQYF. The CDR3 bases are TGCGCCAGCGGTCAGCACAGGGACAAGCAGTACTTC.

For this clonotype: A much more abundant neighbour one base away suggests this may be a read error. The chain combines TRBV10-3 with TRBJ2-5; D unresolved. Germline CDR1 is ENHRY and CDR2 is SYGVKD. V was shortened by 2 bases and J by 4 bases, with 8 bases between the two germline ends. The CDR3 contains 13 residues. The CDR3 spells CAISEPTAETQYF. In DNA, the CDR3 is TGTGCCATCAGTGAGCCGACGGCAGAGACCCAGTACTTC.

The genes are TRBV28 and TRBJ1-2; no definite D call. Trimming shortened V by 5 bases and J by 8 bases, and 9 bases separated the two germline ends. Germline V gives CDR1 MDHEN, CDR2 SYDVKM. The CDR3 length is 11 residues. The chain's CDR3 is CASSTSRGYTF. The DNA of the CDR3 is TGTGCCAGCAGTACGAGCCGAGGCTACACCTTC.

This clonotype came up many times. This chain links TRBV4-1 with TRBJ2-7, with TRBD1 as a possible D gene (5 bases). The CDR3 is 15 amino acids. V dropped 4 bases and J dropped 6 bases, with 19 bases sitting between them. The germline CDR1 and CDR2 sequences are MGHRA and YSYEKL. CDR3: CASSLHRRALSEQYF. CDR3 in DNA: TGCGCCAGCAGCCTCCACCGCAGGGCGCTAAGCGAGCAGTACTTC.

This clonotype has ten or more counts. The CDR3 DNA sequence: TGTGCCAGCAGATCCGAAAACACAGATACGCAGTATTTT. Translating gives CASRSENTDTQYF. The chain carries TRBV13 and TRBJ2-3; no clear D gene. The CDR3 is made up of 13 amino acids. Trimming removed 6 bases from V and 2 bases from J, with 9 bases in between. Germline V gene sequence: CDR1 PRHDT, CDR2 FYEKMQ (reference sequence).

The rearrangement joins TRBV3-1 to TRBJ2-5; D tentatively reads TRBD1 or TRBD2 (5 bases each). The CDR3 has 17 residues. Germline CDR1 reads LGHDT; CDR2 reads YNNKEL (reference sequence). Trimming stripped 1 base from V and 2 bases from J, with 17 bases between. CDR3 coding DNA: TGTGCCAGCAGCCAAGGGGGACGCGGACGGAAACAAGAGACCCAGTACTTC. It translates to CASSQGGRGRKQETQYF.

This clonotype appeared many times. The CDR3 sequence is CASSPGPTTSYEQYF. CDR3 bases: TGTGCCAGCTCCCCGGGACCGACGACCTCCTACGAGCAGTACTTC. The chain employs TRBV19 and TRBJ2-7; either TRBD1 or TRBD2 may supply D (5 bases each). V lost 9 bases and J lost 0, with 18 bases in between. CDR3 size: 15 residues. CDR1 is LNHDA and CDR2 is SQIVND in the germline V gene (reference sequence). The full variable domain, rest sourced from reference TRBV19 and TRBJ2-7, is DGGITQSPKYLFRKEGQNVTLSCEQNLNHDAMYWYRQDPGQGLRLIYYSQIVNDFQKGDIAEGYSVSREKKESFPLTVTSAQKNPTAFYLCASSPGPTTSYEQYFGPGTRLTVT.

This clonotype was observed at least ten times. The chain is built from TRBV21-1 and TRBJ2-5; the table's D call of TRBD1 was not tested on the DNA. TRBV21-1 is marked as a pseudogene. This CDR3 has 18 amino acids. The DNA of the CDR3 is TGTGCCAGCAGCAAAGAAGAGAAGCAGGGGGGCCCACAAGAGACCCAGTACTTC. This sequence encodes CASSKEEKQGGPQETQYF.

The chain employs TRBV6-5 and TRBJ2-2; 10 bases are a match to TRBD1. Germline V gene sequence: CDR1 MNHEY, CDR2 SVGAGI. The CDR3 sequence is 17 residues long. Trimming removed 1 base from V and 3 bases from J; junction bases left unmatched: 5. CDR3 loop: CASSYWAGQGYTGELFF. The CDR3 DNA reads TGTGCCAGCAGTTACTGGGCGGGACAGGGGTACACCGGGGAGCTGTTTTTT.

This clonotype was seen many times. V is TRBV5-5 and J is TRBJ1-6, with D hard to call. From germline, CDR1 is SGHKS and CDR2 YYEKEE (reference sequence). The CDR3 extends over 14 amino acids. Trimming took 0 bases from V and 7 from J, leaving 8 bases between them. The DNA for the CDR3 is TGTGCCAGCAGCTTGGAAGGGTTAAATTCACCCCTCCACTTT. This gives the protein CASSLEGLNSPLHF.

J is TRBJ2-5 and V is TRBV9; D gene unclear. CDR1 SGDLS and CDR2 YYNGEE come from the germline V gene. The germline V and J ends were trimmed by 4 bases and 1 base, with 14 bases remaining between them. CDR3 length: 15 amino acids. CDR3 nucleotides: TGTGCCAGCAGCTCCGGGTCCCGCACCCAAGAGACCCAGTACTTC. Its protein is CASSSGSRTQETQYF. The full variable domain, in which reference TRBV9 and TRBJ2-5 provide the parts outside the CDR3, is DSGVTQTPKHLITATGQRVTLRCSPRSGDLSVYWYQQSLDQGLQFLIQYYNGEERAKGNILERFSAQQFPDLHSELNLSSLELGDSALYFCASSSGSRTQETQYFGPGTRLLVL.

About this clonotype: A much larger clone lies one base from this, so it may be a read error. The chain combines TRBV24-1 with TRBJ2-2, with a possible D match to TRBD2 (6 bases). Germline V CDR1 and CDR2: KGHDR, SFDVKD. This CDR3 spans 13 amino acids. The CDR3 protein is CATASKFGGELLF. The DNA for the CDR3 is TGTGCCACCGCCTCCAAATTCGGCGGGGAGCTGCTTTTT.

The sample holds many counts of this clonotype. The chain is built from TRBV28 and TRBJ2-5; D remains ambiguous. Deletions cut 3 bases from V and 5 bases from J, with 22 bases between. Looked up from germline, CDR1 is MDHEN and CDR2 is SYDVKM. This CDR3 spans 17 amino acids. The DNA of the CDR3 is TGTGCCAGCAGTTTGCCAGCCCAAGGCCTTTTAGGGGAGACCCAGTACTTC. This translates into CASSLPAQGLLGETQYF.